A single sample gave rise to the 4 T cell receptor beta chains below, sequenced in a study of human T cells and chemical hapten exposure. As for time point: pre-sensitization, week 0. The treatment was: therapeutic diphenylcyclopropenone sensitization with weekly scalp DPC. Each CDR3 protein is one row after TCRdb ran MiXCR on the RACE reads. The data contain roughly 110,000 distinct CDR3 sequences, roughly an eighth of them singletons. Sequenced material: whole blood, taken in connection with sensitization to the hapten diphenylcyclopropenone (DPC). The receptors originated from a woman between 50 and 59 years old with alopecia areata. Some clones in this sample may be carry-over from other donors' samples.

This clonotype was recorded many times. V gene TRBV13 combines with J gene TRBJ2-6; D is tentatively TRBD1 or TRBD2 (5 bases each). The CDR3 loop spans 17 amino acids. Trimming cost V 0 bases and J 1 base, with 10 bases left between them. Germline V CDR1 and CDR2: PRHDT, FYEKMQ (reference sequence). The CDR3 loop is CASSLGPGTSGANVLTF. The CDR3 bases are TGTGCCAGCAGCTTAGGCCCAGGGACGTCTGGGGCCAACGTCCTGACTTTC.

The chain combines TRBV5-1 with TRBJ1-4; D might be TRBD1 (6 bases). This CDR3 is 15 amino acids long. The V gene's germline CDR1 is SGHRS and CDR2 YFSETQ. The V end lost 3 bases, the J end lost 6 bases, and 15 bases lay between the germline ends. In DNA form, the CDR3 reads TGCGCCAGCAGCTCCACAGGGATAACCGATGAAAAACTGTTTTTT. It is translated as CASSSTGITDEKLFF.

This clonotype was counted at least ten times. The gene calls are TRBV6-5 and TRBJ1-1, with a weak D call TRBD1 (5 bases). Germline V gives CDR1 MNHEY, CDR2 SVGAGI. This CDR3 has 13 amino acids. Trimming cost V 7 bases and J 5 bases, with 14 bases left between them. The CDR3 spells CASIPAGITEAFF. In DNA form, the CDR3 reads TGTGCCAGCATCCCGGCAGGGATAACTGAAGCTTTCTTT.

This clonotype was recorded at least ten times. This rearrangement joins TRBV3-1 to TRBJ1-1; D ambiguous. Germline values: CDR1 LGHDT, CDR2 YNNKEL (reference sequence). V was shortened by 0 bases and J by 8 bases, with 7 bases between the two germline ends. CDR3 length equals 12 residues. This CDR3 reads CASSQESREAFF. The DNA for the CDR3 is TGTGCCAGCAGCCAAGAGTCCCGAGAAGCTTTCTTT.